The text below deals with one T cell receptor beta chain. Source study methods: Scientists estimated how many nucleated cells there were by amplifying reference gene primers. Profiled with immunoSEQ multiplex PCR; TCRdb holds only in-frame clones, not every one. V, J and clone size are those of that table, while D and trimming were read from the DNA. The sample yields about 70,000 clones, around 87% seen once. These data come from a study of blood T cell repertoires in COVID-19. Study-level background: Samples taken during acute and convalescent COVID-19 were collected in the United States, Italy and Spain. T cells, B-cell-depleted T cells, or PBMCs supplied cDNA or gDNA.

The CDR3 is made up of 15 amino acids. V dropped 0 bases and J dropped 3 bases, with 9 bases sitting between them. Germline V gene sequence: CDR1 SGHKS, CDR2 YYEKEE (reference sequence). The sample taken for sequencing was peripheral blood. The clonotype comes from a human donor in a cohort sampled during active COVID-19. The chain carries TRBV5-5 and TRBJ1-4, with unresolved D. The CDR3 is CASSLGAASNEKLFF. CDR3 nucleotide sequence: TGTGCCAGCAGCTTGGGGGCCGCCTCTAATGAAAAACTGTTTTTT.